The T cell receptor beta chain under discussion was sequenced for a study of cytomegalovirus exposure and HLA in healthy donors. TCRdb's table, derived via immunoSEQ multiplex PCR, lists solely in-frame clones and lacks some. Seen here are 150,000 to 200,000 clones, more than 75% observed once, and the top ten hold more than 1.1%. Unmatched junction bases numbered 14, after V lost 1 base and J lost 5 bases. Germline lookup yields CDR1 SGHAT and CDR2 FQNNGV. This CDR3 contains 18 residues. Donors came from a validation cohort of approximately 110 subjects, distinct from the first 666-subject cohort. Of note for this clone: Its antigen is undetermined.

The study, taken as a whole, reports: While the bulk of TCR sequences proved rare, some public TCRs turned up in many donors. The finding came from a later analysis; first-cohort TCR clusters tended to co-occur in the 90 to 150 validation repertoires.

The sample consisted of PBMCs. The clonotype originates from a woman under 30 in good health and CMV-seronegative. V and J are TRBV11-2 and TRBJ2-5; 9 positions agree with TRBD2. The CDR3 DNA reads as TGTGCCAGCAGCTTAGGTCTTAGGCGGGGGGGCCGGTCCGAGACCCAGTACTTC. This sequence encodes CASSLGLRRGGRSETQYF.